This is a list of T cell receptor beta chains from one sample in a study of tumor-infiltrating lymphocytes in primary liver carcinoma. Using its own MiXCR run on the multiplex PCR reads, TCRdb lists one record per CDR3 protein. The table lists 100,000 or so distinct CDR3 sequences, roughly 80% of them singletons, with roughly a fifth in the top ten. Sample: liver tumor tissue from sampling region 3. The receptors were gathered from a man between 35 and 55 years old with primary liver carcinoma and hepatitis B virus infection. The CDR3 runs from the conserved cysteine through the conserved F or W. D genes are given only for firm matches. The listing skips clone size in some rows; elsewhere it reads once, few, many or a size class.

clone_size,d_call,v_call,j_call,cdr3_aa,cdr3_nt
-,-,TRBV6-1,TRBJ2-6,CASSGCRGPNSGANVLTF,TGTGCCAGCAGTGGATGCAGGGGTCCTAACTCTGGGGCCAACGTCCTGACTTTC
-,TRBD1,TRBV6-5,TRBJ1-3,CASSSVRDRVITGNTIFF,TGTGCCAGCAGTTCTGTCAGGGACAGGGTCATCACTGGAAACACCATATTTTTT
-,TRBD2,TRBV28,TRBJ2-1,CASSSLGLAGGPYNEQFF,TGTGCCAGCAGTTCCCTCGGACTAGCGGGAGGGCCCTACAATGAGCAGTTCTTT
-,-,TRBV14,TRBJ1-6,CASSPGENSPLHF,TGTGCCAGCAGCCCAGGGGAAAATTCACCCCTCCACTTT
-,-,TRBV14,TRBJ2-1,CASSAVAGWVNNELFF,TGTGCCAGTAGTGCCGTTGCGGGATGGGTAAACAATGAGCTGTTCTTC
-,-,TRBV12-3/TRBV12-4,TRBJ2-5,CPSSRSMTETQYF,TGTCCCAGCAGCCGAAGCATGACAGAGACCCAGTACTTC
-,TRBD1,TRBV19,TRBJ1-2,CASSNPGTGGRGYTF,TGTGCCAGTAGCAACCCCGGGACAGGGGGCAGGGGCTACACCTTC
-,-,TRBV7-9,TRBJ1-3,CASSPPSGVGGNTIYF,TGTGCTAGCAGCCCACCCTCCGGGGTGGGTGGAAACACCATATATTTT
-,-,TRBV29-1,TRBJ1-2,CSVRSEGAYDYTF,TGCAGCGTCCGATCAGAGGGCGCTTATGACTACACCTTC
-,TRBD2,TRBV6-5,TRBJ2-3,CACDPGLVGTDTQYF,TGTGCCTGCGACCCAGGACTAGTGGGAACAGATACGCAGTATTTT
-,TRBD2,TRBV4-2,TRBJ2-1,CASSQEEAGGYNEKLF,TGTGCCAGCAGCCAAGAGGAGGCGGGAGGGTACAATGAGAAGTTATTC
-,-,TRBV11-1,TRBJ2-3,CDRSSGGSSVGARTDTQYF,TGTGACCGCAGCTCCGGGGGAAGCTCTGTTGGAGCCCGCACAGATACGCAGTATTTT
-,-,TRBV4-3,TRBJ2-7,CASSPRFLDEQYF,TGCGCCAGCAGCCCGCGCTTTCTCGATGAGCAGTACTTC
once,-,TRBV29-1,TRBJ1-1,CSVSQCRVEAIF,TGCAGCGTCTCTCAGTGCAGGGTTGAAGCTATCTTT
-,-,TRBV6-2/TRBV6-3,TRBJ1-2,CASSFGPMNYGYTF,TGTGCTAGCAGCTTCGGACCTATGAACTATGGCTACACCTTC
many,-,TRBV28,TRBJ2-5,CASTGGVETQYF,TGTGCCAGCACTGGGGGAGTGGAGACCCAGTACTTC
many,TRBD2,TRBV29-1,TRBJ2-5,CSVSLLAGRGGTQYF,TGCAGCGTTTCCTTACTAGCGGGAAGGGGAGGGACCCAGTACTTC
few,-,TRBV10-3,TRBJ2-7,CAISESVQPVRRVYEQYF,TGTGCCATCAGTGAGTCGGTCCAGCCGGTCCGTAGAGTCTACGAGCAATACTTC
-,-,TRBV11-2,TRBJ2-5,CASSLGLGSQETQYF,TGTGCCAGCAGCTTGGGGCTGGGATCGCAAGAGACCCAGTACTTC
-,TRBD2,TRBV6-2/TRBV6-3,TRBJ2-5,CASNLSTAGDQKETQYF,TGTGCCAGCAATCTCTCTACGGCGGGAGACCAAAAAGAGACCCAGTACTTC
-,TRBD2,TRBV11-1,TRBJ2-4,CASNFPGTRGTKNIQNF,TGCGCCAGCAACTTTCCCGGGACTAGGGGGACCAAAAACATTCAGAACTTC
medium-sized,-,TRBV29-1,TRBJ2-2,CSVLREDTGELFF,TGCAGCGTTCTCAGGGAGGACACCGGGGAGCTGTTTTTT
-,-,TRBV6-1,TRBJ2-1,CASSTLTSRGSHEQFF,TGTGCCAGCAGTACCTTGACTAGCAGGGGAAGCCATGAGCAGTTCTTC
few,TRBD1,TRBV6-2/TRBV6-3,TRBJ2-7,CVSSLRDRAHDQYF,TGTGTCAGCAGCCTCCGGGACAGGGCCCATGATCAGTACTTC
-,-,TRBV11-1,TRBJ2-7,CTSMGKRSYDQYF,TGTACCAGCATGGGGAAGCGATCCTACGATCAATACTTC
once,-,TRBV2,TRBJ1-2,CTSSEDLGNGGYTF,TGTACCAGCAGTGAAGATCTGGGGAACGGTGGCTACACCTTC
-,-,TRBV4-2,TRBJ1-4,CASSQPHREKLSF,TGTGCCAGTAGCCAGCCCCACCGTGAAAAACTGTCCTTT
-,TRBD2,TRBV29-1,TRBJ2-1,CCGGVPYNEQFF,TGTTGCGGGGGAGTACCCTACAATGAGCAGTTCTTC
-,-,TRBV28,TRBJ2-1,CASGWASLDEQLF,TGTGCCAGCGGTTGGGCTAGCCTGGATGAGCAGCTCTTC
-,-,TRBV7-8,TRBJ2-7,CAINLSYEQYF,TGTGCCATCAACTTATCATACGAGCAGTACTTC
-,-,TRBV7-8,TRBJ2-3,CASNPLLESTDTHYF,TGTGCCAGCAACCCCCTACTAGAAAGCACAGATACGCACTATTTT